The entry that follows covers one TCR beta chain sequence. As yet, its antigen is unknown. The source of the sample is a study of CD8 T cells in Susac syndrome. Germline V gives CDR1 SGDLS, CDR2 YYNGEE. V was trimmed by 0 bases and J by 3 bases, leaving 10 bases between them. CDR3 length: 14 residues. From blood CD8+ and CD4+ T cells, TCR beta sequences were generated. TEMRA cells were enriched by FACS, and CD4+ and CD8+ T cells were negatively isolated. Reverse transcription of about 0.5 to 1 ug RNA used random hexamers. Coverage of TCR beta CDR3 amplification by immunoSEQ multiplex PCR extended to 54 Vbeta and 13 Jbeta. MiXCR was run by TCRdb on the immunoSEQ multiplex PCR reads, yielding one entry per CDR3 protein. The sample yields some 110,000 distinct CDR3 sequences, roughly 94% seen once. Study-level findings and limits: Total CD8+ and CD8+ TEMRA repertoires contained fewer than 20 and five Susac-specific public clones, respectively.

The receptor's source is a human donor with Susac syndrome. V usage is TRBV9 and J usage is TRBJ2-7; tentative D call: TRBD2 (6 bases). The sequencing sample was made of CD8+ T cells from PBMCs. The CDR3 here is CASSVGIGGYEQYF. The CDR3 nucleotides read TGTGCCAGCAGCGTAGGCATCGGGGGCTACGAGCAGTACTTC.